A single sample gave rise to the 24 T cell receptor beta chains below, sequenced in a study of T-cell memory formation after mild COVID-19. Via MiXCR, TCRdb re-called the 5' RACE reads, giving one row per CDR3 protein. The sample lists 140,000 to 150,000 distinct CDR3 sequences; approximately 26% were seen once. Sequenced sample: PBMCs or a T cell subset sorted from them (not recorded which). The source is an adult woman who had mild COVID-19 (a few samples of this study predate the infection). Cell type and time point are not known.

The chain couples TRBV30 to TRBJ2-4; 9 bases match TRBD2. V lost 2 bases, J lost 14 bases, and 4 bases stayed unmatched. This CDR3 comprises 11 residues. Germline V gives CDR1 GTSNPN, CDR2 SVGIG (reference sequence). The CDR3 nucleotides read TGTGCCTGGAGTCTAGGGACTAGCAAGTACTTC. As protein: CAWSLGTSKYF. Full variable domain (missing parts from reference TRBV30 and TRBJ2-4): SQTIHQWPATLVQPVGSPLSLECTVEGTSNPNLYWYRQAAGRGLQLLFYSVGIGQISSEVPQNLSASRPQDRQFILSSKKLLLSDSGFYLCAWSLGTSKYFGAGTRLSVL.

This clonotype is classed as medium-sized. The chain employs TRBV7-9 and TRBJ2-1, with 8 bases identical to TRBD2. Germline-derived CDR1 and CDR2 are SEHNR and FQNEAQ (reference sequence). The ends lost 7 bases at V and 12 bases at J; junction bases unmatched: 17. The length of the CDR3 is 15 residues. The CDR3 protein is CASTQTGGPVDGQFF. The CDR3 DNA reads as TGTGCCAGCACCCAGACGGGAGGGCCTGTCGATGGGCAGTTCTTC.

The CDR3 DNA reads TGTGCCAGCAGCCACCCCACAGTGACCATGAACACTGAAGCTTTCTTT. It encodes CASSHPTVTMNTEAFF. V is TRBV14 and J is TRBJ1-1; D not resolved. Germline V gene lookup returns CDR1 SGHDN and CDR2 FVKESK. V was cut by 3 bases and J by 0 bases, with 14 bases left in between. The length of the CDR3 is 16 residues.

This clonotype appeared a few times. The chain is built from TRBV12-3 or TRBV12-4 and TRBJ2-3; D might be TRBD1 (5 bases). This CDR3 region has 18 residues. Between the trimmed V and J ends, which lost 3 bases and 4 bases, there was a span of 23 bases. CDR3 residues: CASSFPPVFRDRPDTQYF. Written as DNA, the CDR3 is TGTGCCAGCAGTTTCCCACCGGTTTTCAGGGATCGCCCAGATACGCAGTATTTT.

The chain joins TRBV9 to TRBJ2-1, with TRBD1 matching over 8 bases. Germline-derived CDR1 and CDR2 are SGDLS and YYNGEE. V was pared by 3 bases and J by 5 bases, with 10 bases of the junction left unmatched. The CDR3 loop spans 16 amino acids. The CDR3 bases are TGTGCCAGCAGCGATCACCTGGGGACAGGTAACAATGAGCAGTTCTTC. It yields the protein CASSDHLGTGNNEQFF.

The sample holds a few counts of this clonotype. The V call is TRBV29-1, the J call TRBJ1-4, with 11 positions matching TRBD1. The length of the CDR3 is 13 residues. Germline V gives CDR1 SQVTM, CDR2 ANQGSEA. V shed 6 bases and J 8 bases; nucleotides not matched to a gene: 5. CDR3 in DNA: TGCAGCGTCGGACAGGGGGCAGTGGAAAAACTGTTTTTT. Translation gives CSVGQGAVEKLFF.

This clonotype was counted between two and nine times. This chain uses TRBV9 with TRBJ2-3; no reliable D call. V lost 0 bases and J lost 7, with 6 bases in between. Germline lookup yields CDR1 SGDLS and CDR2 YYNGEE. CDR3 length equals 12 residues. Here the CDR3 reads CASSVVGNTQYF. Here the CDR3 DNA reads TGTGCCAGCAGCGTAGTGGGGAATACGCAGTATTTT.

This clonotype was counted at least ten times. The chain recombines TRBV29-1 with TRBJ2-7; the D is unclear. Looked up from germline, CDR1 is SQVTM and CDR2 is ANQGSEA. The CDR3 is 13 amino acids. The V end was cut by 7 bases, the J end by 1 base, with 14 bases between. The CDR3 region has the DNA TGCAGCGACGTGCAGTCCGGTTCCTACGAGCAGTACTTC. This translates into CSDVQSGSYEQYF.

The CDR3 DNA sequence: TGTGCCAGCAGCACGTTGACAGGGGACGTTGACACAGATACGCAGTATTTT. Protein product: CASSTLTGDVDTDTQYF. V gene TRBV5-6 combines with J gene TRBJ2-3; 8 bases match TRBD1. V trimming: 4 bases; J trimming: 2 bases; junction bases outside the gene matches: 12. The V gene's germline CDR1 is SGHDT and CDR2 YYEEEE. CDR3 length: 17 residues.

The J gene is TRBJ1-1, the V gene TRBV5-1, with D perhaps matching TRBD1 (5 bases). The germline V gene encodes CDR1 SGHRS and CDR2 YFSETQ. V was pared by 4 bases and J by 5 bases, with 12 bases between. CDR3 length: 13 residues. CDR3 in DNA: TGCGCCAGCAGCACTCCCGGGACGACTGAAGCTTTCTTT. Its translation: CASSTPGTTEAFF.

V usage is TRBV24-1 and J usage is TRBJ1-1, with D possibly TRBD1 on 5 matching bases. The CDR3 consists of 13 residues. The germline V gene has CDR1 KGHDR and CDR2 SFDVKD. Trimming took off 4 bases at V and 2 bases at J, with 7 bases between the two ends. In nucleotides, the CDR3 is TGTGCCACCAGTGAGACAGATAACACTGAAGCTTTCTTT. Its protein is CATSETDNTEAFF.

This rearrangement joins TRBV12-3 or TRBV12-4 to TRBJ1-2; 9 positions match TRBD1. The CDR3 runs 15 residues. Trimming removed 3 bases from V and 6 bases from J; junction bases left unmatched: 8. The CDR3 spells CASSLGGQGADGYTF. For the CDR3, the DNA is TGTGCCAGCAGTTTGGGGGGACAGGGTGCTGATGGCTACACCTTC.

This clonotype was detected only a few times. Germline and junction disagree at one end, which may indicate a read error. The V and J genes are TRBV4-1 and TRBJ1-4; no clear D. The CDR3 covers 14 residues. Germline lookup yields CDR1 MGHRA and CDR2 YSYEKL. The CDR3 loop is CASSQDPANEKLFF. In nucleotides, the CDR3 is TGCGCCAGCAGCCAAGATCCGGCTAACGAAAAACTGTTTTTT.

This rearrangement joins TRBV4-3 to TRBJ1-2; D ambiguous. This CDR3 has 16 amino acids. The germline CDR1 and CDR2 sequences are LGHNA and YSLEER. V gave up 2 bases and J gave up 4 bases, with 17 bases separating them. The CDR3 sequence: CASSQHTAGSGYGYTF. In nucleotides, the CDR3 is TGCGCCAGCAGCCAACATACGGCGGGGTCGGGCTATGGCTACACCTTC.

This clonotype came up a few times. This chain's CDR3 is CASSPPDLYEQYF. In DNA form, the CDR3 reads TGTGCCAGCTCACCCCCCGACCTATACGAGCAGTACTTC. The V gene is TRBV18, the J gene TRBJ2-7; D unresolved. V was clipped by 3 bases and J by 4 bases, with 10 bases between them. The germline CDR1 and CDR2 sequences are KGHSH and LQKENI. CDR3 length equals 13 residues.

In this sample, this clonotype turned up a few times. The chain combines TRBV6-5 with TRBJ2-1, with TRBD1 matching over 9 bases. The CDR3 has 14 amino acids. CDR1 is MNHEY and CDR2 is SVGAGI in the germline V gene. Trimming cost V 10 bases and J 8 bases; bases outside gene matches: 12. The chain's CDR3 is CATLGQGGGHEQFF. CDR3 in DNA: TGTGCCACGTTGGGACAGGGAGGGGGACATGAGCAGTTCTTC.

The CDR3 here is CASSPGAGGYTF. The CDR3, as DNA: TGTGCCAGCAGTCCCGGGGCGGGAGGCTACACCTTC. The J gene is TRBJ1-2, the V gene TRBV6-5, with D possibly TRBD1 on 5 matching bases. Germline-derived CDR1 and CDR2 are MNHEY and SVGAGI. The length of the CDR3 is 12 residues. V was clipped by 5 bases and J by 8 bases, with 12 bases between them.

In its sample, this clonotype was seen a few times. The chain joins TRBV12-3 or TRBV12-4 to TRBJ2-2; TRBD1 or TRBD2 may be the D gene (6 bases each). Trimming removed 0 bases at V and 0 bases at J, with 23 bases between. The CDR3 is made up of 21 amino acids. CDR3 amino acids: CASSLACGTGRNQANTGELFF. The CDR3 coding sequence is TGTGCCAGCAGTTTAGCGTGTGGAACAGGGAGGAACCAGGCGAACACCGGGGAGCTGTTTTTT.

This clonotype was counted a few times. This rearrangement joins TRBV12-3 or TRBV12-4 to TRBJ2-7; 12 bases agree with TRBD2. The CDR3 is made up of 17 amino acids. The V and J ends lost 4 bases and 5 bases, in that order; junction bases with no gene match: 12. The CDR3 is CASSSPSGGAVVHEQYF. As DNA, the CDR3 is TGTGCCAGCAGTTCCCCTAGCGGGGGGGCCGTCGTCCACGAGCAGTACTTC.

The sample holds a few counts of this clonotype. The chain combines TRBV30 with TRBJ1-1; unclear D gene. Between the trimmed V and J ends, which lost 3 bases and 0 bases, there was a span of 8 bases. The CDR3 length is 13 residues. Germline loops: CDR1 GTSNPN, CDR2 SVGIG (reference sequence). CDR3 loop: CAWSLLVNTEAFF. The CDR3 DNA is TGTGCCTGGAGCTTGTTAGTGAACACTGAAGCTTTCTTT. Based on the CDR3 plus reference TRBV30 and TRBJ1-1, the full variable domain is SQTIHQWPATLVQPVGSPLSLECTVEGTSNPNLYWYRQAAGRGLQLLFYSVGIGQISSEVPQNLSASRPQDRQFILSSKKLLLSDSGFYLCAWSLLVNTEAFFGQGTRLTVV.

This chain connects TRBV4-3 to TRBJ2-2, with 7 bases lining up with TRBD2. The CDR3 length is 15 residues. V lost 5 bases, J lost 6 bases, and 9 bases stayed unmatched. The germline CDR1 and CDR2 sequences are LGHNA and YSLEER. For the CDR3, the DNA is TGCGCCAGCAGCACCGGACTAGGAGTTGCCGGGGAGCTGTTTTTT. Its translation is CASSTGLGVAGELFF.

This clonotype was picked up a small number of times. The J gene is TRBJ1-1, the V gene TRBV10-3; 10 bases fit TRBD1. V lost 4 bases to trimming and J lost 0 bases; unmatched junction nucleotides: 2. This CDR3 spans 15 amino acids. Germline V gives CDR1 ENHRY, CDR2 SYGVKD. The CDR3: CAISGGQGMNTEAFF. The CDR3 DNA follows: TGTGCCATCAGTGGGGGACAGGGGATGAACACTGAAGCTTTCTTT.

This chain connects TRBV3-1 to TRBJ1-5; 7 bases match TRBD1. The CDR3 is made up of 14 amino acids. V lost 10 bases and J lost 2; bases outside the gene matches: 8. From germline, CDR1 is LGHDT and CDR2 YNNKEL (reference sequence). CDR3 nucleotide sequence: TGTGCCACCTCCGACAGGGCGGGCAATCAGCCCCAGCATTTT. It is translated as CATSDRAGNQPQHF.

The chain couples TRBV6-4 to TRBJ1-1; D gene unclear. Trimming removed 3 bases at V and 4 bases at J, with 12 bases between. CDR1 and CDR2 from the germline V gene are MRHNA and SNTAGT. The CDR3 sequence is 14 residues long. CDR3 sequence reads: CASSERRGSTEAFF. The CDR3 DNA reads as TGTGCCAGCAGTGAAAGGAGAGGATCCACTGAAGCTTTCTTT.